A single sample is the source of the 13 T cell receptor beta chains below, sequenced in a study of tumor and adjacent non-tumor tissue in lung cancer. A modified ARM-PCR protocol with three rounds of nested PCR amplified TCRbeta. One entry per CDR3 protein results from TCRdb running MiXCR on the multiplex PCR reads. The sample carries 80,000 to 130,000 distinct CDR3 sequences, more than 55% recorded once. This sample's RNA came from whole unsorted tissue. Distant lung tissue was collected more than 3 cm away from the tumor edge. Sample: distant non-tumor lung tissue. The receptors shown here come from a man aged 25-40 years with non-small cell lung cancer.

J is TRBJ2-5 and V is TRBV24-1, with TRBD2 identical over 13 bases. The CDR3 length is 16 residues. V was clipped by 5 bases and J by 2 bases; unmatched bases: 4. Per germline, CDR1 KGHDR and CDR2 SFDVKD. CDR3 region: CATSGSGLAGQETQYF. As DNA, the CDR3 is TGTGCCACCAGTGGTTCGGGACTAGCGGGACAAGAGACCCAGTACTTC.

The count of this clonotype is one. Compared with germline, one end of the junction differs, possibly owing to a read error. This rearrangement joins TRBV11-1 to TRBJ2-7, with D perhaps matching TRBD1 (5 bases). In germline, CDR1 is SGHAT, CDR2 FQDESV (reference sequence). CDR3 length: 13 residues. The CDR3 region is CASNSITGYELYF. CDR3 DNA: TGTGCCAGCAACTCCATCACAGGCTACGAGCTGTACTTC. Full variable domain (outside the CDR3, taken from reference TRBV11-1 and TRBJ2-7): EAEVAQSPRYKITEKSQAVAFWCDPISGHATLYWYRQILGQGPELLVQFQDESVVDDSQLPKDRFSAERLKGVDSTLKIQPAELGDSAMYLCASNSITGYELYFGPGTRLTVT.

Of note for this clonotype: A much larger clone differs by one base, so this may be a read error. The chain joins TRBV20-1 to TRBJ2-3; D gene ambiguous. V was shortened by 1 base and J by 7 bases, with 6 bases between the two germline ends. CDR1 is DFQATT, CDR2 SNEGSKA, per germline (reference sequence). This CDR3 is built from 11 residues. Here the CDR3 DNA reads TGCAGTGCTAGAGGTGGATATACGCAGTATTTT. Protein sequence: CSARGGYTQYF.

The CDR3 sequence is CANSPTGVGEKLFF. DNA of the CDR3: TGTGCCAACAGCCCGACAGGGGTCGGGGAAAAACTGTTTTTT. This chain joins TRBV6-5 and TRBJ1-4; 8 nucleotides align to TRBD1. Germline lookup yields CDR1 MNHEY and CDR2 SVGAGI. The CDR3 sequence is 14 residues long. The V segment lost 10 bases and the J segment 8 bases; nucleotides outside the gene matches: 12.

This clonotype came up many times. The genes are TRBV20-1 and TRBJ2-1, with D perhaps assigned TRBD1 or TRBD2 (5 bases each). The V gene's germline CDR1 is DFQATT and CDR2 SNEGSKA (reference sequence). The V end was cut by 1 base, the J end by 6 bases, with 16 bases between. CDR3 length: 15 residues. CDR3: CSARAGPKRSNEQFF. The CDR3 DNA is TGCAGTGCTAGAGCGGGACCCAAAAGATCCAATGAGCAGTTCTTC.

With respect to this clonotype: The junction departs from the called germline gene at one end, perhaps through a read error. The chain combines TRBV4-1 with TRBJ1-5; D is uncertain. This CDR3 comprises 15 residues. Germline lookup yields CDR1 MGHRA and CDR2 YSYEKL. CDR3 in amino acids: CASSQDGLRNQPQHF. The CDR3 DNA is TGCGCCAGCAGCCAAGATGGGCTTAGGAATCAGCCCCAACATTTT.

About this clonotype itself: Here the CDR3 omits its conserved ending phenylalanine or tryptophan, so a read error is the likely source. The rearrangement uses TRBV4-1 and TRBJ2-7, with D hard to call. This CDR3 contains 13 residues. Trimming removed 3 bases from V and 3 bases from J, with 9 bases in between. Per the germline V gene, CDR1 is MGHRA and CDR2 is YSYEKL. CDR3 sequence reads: CASSHGAGYEQYS. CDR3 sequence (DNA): TGCGCCAGCAGCCATGGAGCTGGCTACGAGCAGTACTCC.

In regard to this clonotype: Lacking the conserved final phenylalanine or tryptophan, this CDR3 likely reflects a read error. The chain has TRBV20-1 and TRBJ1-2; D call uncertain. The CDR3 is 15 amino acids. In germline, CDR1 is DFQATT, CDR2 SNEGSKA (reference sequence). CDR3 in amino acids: CSDRDRSRTPYGYTL. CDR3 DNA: TGCAGTGATAGAGATAGGTCCCGGACCCCCTATGGTTACACCTTA.

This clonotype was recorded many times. The CDR3 nucleotides read TGTGCCAGCAGTACACTAGACGGGTACTATGGCTACACCTTC. Translated, it gives CASSTLDGYYGYTF. V gene TRBV12-3 or TRBV12-4 combines with J gene TRBJ1-2; D unclear. The CDR3 contains 14 residues. V dropped 5 bases and J dropped 3 bases, with 13 bases sitting between them.

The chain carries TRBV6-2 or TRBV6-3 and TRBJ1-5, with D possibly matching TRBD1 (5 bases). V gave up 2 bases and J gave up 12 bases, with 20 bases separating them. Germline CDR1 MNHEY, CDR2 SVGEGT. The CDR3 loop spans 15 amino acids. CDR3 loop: CASSYEGARDLLQHF. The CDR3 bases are TGTGCCAGCAGTTACGAAGGGGCAAGGGATTTGCTCCAGCATTTT.

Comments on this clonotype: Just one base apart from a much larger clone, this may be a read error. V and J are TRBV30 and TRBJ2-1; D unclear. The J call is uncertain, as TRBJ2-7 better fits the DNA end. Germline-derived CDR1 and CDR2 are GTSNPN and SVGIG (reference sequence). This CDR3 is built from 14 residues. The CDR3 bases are TGTGCCTGGAAGTCCGGATCCGGGTACAATGAGCAGTACTTC. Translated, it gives CAWKSGSGYNEQYF.

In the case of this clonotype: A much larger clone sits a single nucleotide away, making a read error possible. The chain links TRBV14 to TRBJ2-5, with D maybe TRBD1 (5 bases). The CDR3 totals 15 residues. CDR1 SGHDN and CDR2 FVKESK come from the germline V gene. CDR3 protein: CASSQDYDSQGTQYF. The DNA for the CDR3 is TGTGCCAGCAGCCAAGATTACGACAGCCAAGGGACCCAGTACTTC.

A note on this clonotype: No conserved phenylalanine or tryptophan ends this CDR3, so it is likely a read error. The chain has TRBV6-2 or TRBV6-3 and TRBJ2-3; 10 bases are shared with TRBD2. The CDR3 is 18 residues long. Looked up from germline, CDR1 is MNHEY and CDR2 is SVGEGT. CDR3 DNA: TGTGCCAGCAGATTCCTAGCGGGAGTGGATCCTAGCACAGATATGCAGTATCTT. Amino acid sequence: CASRFLAGVDPSTDMQYL.